This T cell receptor (beta chain) came from a study of T-cell memory formation after mild COVID-19. The germline CDR1 and CDR2 sequences are SEHNR and FQNEAQ (reference sequence). V lost 5 bases to trimming and J lost 0 bases, with 12 bases between them. The CDR3 sequence is 15 residues long. This clonotype appeared many times. Constant-segment-primed 5'RACE gave TCR alpha and TCR beta cDNA libraries with sample barcodes and UMIs. One entry per CDR3 protein results from TCRdb running MiXCR on the 5' RACE reads. The sample has 150,000 to 200,000 distinct CDR3 sequences; 11% are singletons. This TCR came from a man between 18 and 29 years old who had mild COVID-19 (a few samples of this study predate the infection). Cell type and time point are not known. The chain couples TRBV7-9 to TRBJ2-3, with D possibly matching TRBD2 (6 bases). Sequences were obtained from PBMCs or a T cell subset sorted from them (not recorded which). CDR3 in amino acids: CASSRSAGSTDTQYF. CDR3 bases: TGTGCCAGCAGCCGTTCGGCGGGGAGCACAGATACGCAGTATTTT.